The entry that follows covers one TCR beta chain sequence. Its antigen specificity is not known. The input lacks base qualities; no much larger clone sits a single base away. The sample comes from a study of cytomegalovirus exposure and HLA in healthy donors (dated by TCRdb to 2016 to 2017). Study-level background: In an earlier analysis of several hundred of the donors, 276 Gb of sequence data and some 100 million unique TCR beta sequences from about 179 million T cells were reported. About 300 gigabases of sequencing data and approximately 93 million unique TCR sequences were included in an early release covering about 620 HLA-typed donors. Among the roughly 400 genotyped donors, about 83% belonged to the genetic ancestry cluster associated with self-reported Caucasian donors. Donor age, sex, ethnicity and CMV serostatus were collected together with the repertoire data. The study used immunosequencing to profile the T cell repertoires of approximately 690 subjects and linked those repertoires to cytomegalovirus serostatus. Across roughly 420 genotyped donors of the cohort, an average of about 240,000 unique TCR beta nucleotide sequences per donor were sequenced, and approximately 17% of those sequences were non-productive. A later genetic analysis used genome-wide SNP genotypes for about 65% of the 666 donors, treating that subset as a discovery cohort. All discovery cohort repertoires had been generated using a single sequencing platform. To decide whether each TCR beta V gene segment behaved as functional or pseudogenic, an earlier analysis of some 540 of the donors relied on high-throughput TCR beta sequencing. The number of donors typed differed by locus, with roughly 620-640 for A, B, C, DRB1 and DQB1, 522 for DQA1, approximately 580 for DPA1, and about 450 for DPB1. Rather than drawing on any new phenotypic data, the later analysis identified candidate immune exposures from TCR beta sequences and the way those sequences occurred across donors. High-throughput TCR immunosequencing, statistical association of individual TCRs with disease status, and machine learning were combined to predict cytomegalovirus infection status. About 5 DR-DQ haplotypes were handled as single units for association and clustering, since linkage in the cohort was strong. In addition to the first cohort of roughly 700 subjects, a separate validation cohort of approximately 110 different subjects was used. A later analysis re-examined previously published TCR beta repertoires from over 500 donors and added high-resolution HLA genotyping to investigate patterns of TCR occurrence. Class I and class II HLA loci were covered by the typing at four-digit resolution. The aim of the study was to test whether cataloging public T cell receptors could identify signatures of past pathogen exposure. Beyond this particular receptor, the publication reports: Across donors, most TCR sequences were observed very rarely, whereas some public TCRs were present in many individuals. According to a later analysis, parvovirus B19, influenza, CMV and Epstein-Barr virus appeared linked to several top co-occurrence clusters. The classifier was reported to diagnose cytomegalovirus status with high specificity and sensitivity in both the original cohort and the validation cohort. A further reported finding was that TCR beta sequences accurately predicted the HLA-A and HLA-B alleles for most subjects in the first cohort. A later genetic analysis associated a missense DCLRE1C variant with V-gene and J-gene trimming of TCR beta chains, and an independent cohort replicated the association. An earlier analysis of around 600 of the donors showed that most TCR beta V segments appeared in productive rearrangements either about 87% or about 30% of the time, which broadly matched IMGT annotations. Compared with the approximately 670-donor mean, donors in an Asian-associated ancestry cluster had fewer N-insertions in productive TCRs, according to a later genetic analysis. Compared with equally common non-associated chains, HLA-associated TCR beta chains in a later analysis were more clonally expanded and had lower generation probabilities. Some IMGT-functional V segments, including TRBV6-2 and TRBV6-3, could not be told apart with the 87-base-pair reads, so those segments were excluded. The study gave a list of about 150 TCR beta chains associated with cytomegalovirus. Over 15 rarely observed V segments, including chromosome 9 orphons, were excluded from the earlier analysis of approximately 500 of the donors because counts were too low. In a later analysis, some 17,000 TCR beta sequences were associated with specific HLA alleles at a false discovery rate of 0.05. Strong co-occurrence of HLA alleles, especially DR and DQ, made assigning TCR associations to individual alleles difficult. HLA typing was unavailable for some donors at each locus, so association tests used only the typed subset. Three of the identified cytomegalovirus-associated TCR beta chains were confirmed in vitro to be specific for cytomegalovirus antigens. Correlated functional status among segregating V segments might be attributable to linkage disequilibrium, but an unknown experimental factor could not be ruled out. Only TCR beta chains were sequenced in this cohort, and the absence of alpha or paired-chain data limited detectable features. Most CMV-associated TCR beta chains appeared to be HLA-restricted in a later analysis, and the HLA associations seemed to be driven largely by CMV exposure. In a later analysis, TCR association rates were found to vary across HLA loci, with the most associated TCRs seen for DRB1 alleles and the fewest for HLA-C alleles. A cluster of highly shared sequence variants was judged likely to represent a technical artifact of the sequencing pipeline. The authors suggested that the approach could potentially be extended to other disease states and immunological phenotypes. The only immune exposure information available for the cohort was CMV serostatus. Sequencing depth was assumed to be roughly uniform across donors in the presence/absence analyses, though that assumption may not hold.

The cohort consisted of some 670 healthy bone marrow donors. At the time of sampling, all cohort members were nominally healthy, though unrecorded immune exposures were likely present. The donor tested CMV seropositive, placing the donor among the 250 to 350 seropositive members of the cohort. Every donor gave a peripheral blood sample, and the peripheral blood mononuclear cells from that sample were used for TCR beta sequencing. Genomic DNA was extracted from the blood cell samples with the Qiagen DNeasy Blood Extraction Kit. The method behind the library was the immunoSEQ multiplex PCR assay. For the multiplex PCR, a mixture combining 60 forward primers for TCR Vbeta segments and 13 reverse primers for TCR Jbeta segments was used. The CDR3 region of rearranged TCR beta genes was amplified from genomic DNA with a multiplex PCR assay. On the Illumina HiSeq System, the amplified TCR beta libraries were sequenced as 87-base-pair reads. Per the original workflow: In a later analysis, 70 million to 95 million unique TCR beta chains were counted across the 500 to 850 repertoires, and approximately 11 million of these chains were shared by at least two donors. A nearest-neighbor algorithm error-corrected the raw reads and collapsed the reads into unique sequences, merging closely related sequences to remove PCR and sequencing errors. V, D and J gene segments were assigned by aligning CDR3 sequences to IMGT reference sequences. Each retained sequence needed at least a six-nucleotide match to both a V gene segment and a J gene segment. A rearrangement was called productive if the CDR3 had no stop codons and remained in frame with V and J, and every other rearrangement was called non-productive. Following IMGT convention, CDR3 was defined as the stretch from the second conserved V-encoded cysteine to the conserved J-encoded phenylalanine. Sequences without an unambiguous match to a single V gene segment were excluded from the earlier analysis of approximately 560 of the donors. An earlier analysis of approximately 590 of the donors called V segments functional above 56.7% productive rearrangements and segregating when the between-donor standard deviation exceeded 5%. A statistical classification framework was developed to diagnose cytomegalovirus status using the catalog of TCR beta chain sequences. V and J gene assignment, in a later analysis, came from comparing TCR nucleotide sequences with IMGT/GENE-DB human TR gene sequences. A later analysis assigned CDR3 sequences and most-parsimonious VDJ recombination scenarios with the TCRdist pipeline. A later analysis defined each TCR beta chain by its CDR3 amino acid sequence plus V-gene family, and excluded reads lacking a unique V-gene family. As a way to deal with suspected cross-contamination and a sequencing artifact, a later analysis dropped over 550 nucleotide sequences that were highly shared and had low generation probability. For each public chain, a later analysis derived a clonal expansion index from normalized ranks of inferred template counts within each repertoire. In a later analysis, generation probabilities were computed with a VDJ recombination model fitted to out-of-frame rearrangements, and the resulting probabilities were checked against IGoR. A later analysis scored TCR-TCR, TCR-HLA and TCR-CMV co-occurrence with hypergeometric tests, applying a repertoire-size bias correction to TCR pairs. A later analysis estimated false discovery rates by permuting HLA or CMV assignments 20 times. In a later analysis, co-occurring TCRs were grouped using DBSCAN, and TCRdist sequence similarity was added for clustering within HLA-allele-positive subsets. Repertoires with fewer than 30,000 or more than 120,000 public chains were left out of co-occurrence clustering, as were five repertoires with anomalous nucleotide sharing. TCRdb holds this immuneACCESS table with in-frame rearrangements only. Some clones are missing; in checked studies, unresolved V genes explain under half, and the rest has no known cause. That table is the source of V, J and clone size, and D and trimming were worked out from the DNA. This sample comprises roughly 150,000 clones, roughly 80% of them detected only once. The ten largest clones capture roughly 10% of the sample.

Cut back by 2 bases and 1 base, the V and J ends lie 6 bases apart. CDR1 and CDR2 were assigned from the germline V gene as KGHSH and LQKENI. The cysteine opens and the phenylalanine closes a CDR3 of 14 amino acids. Just CDR3 DNA is preserved here, 42 bases in frame from base 1. Sequencing input: PBMCs. The V and J segments used are TRBV18 and TRBJ1-3; no confident D gene assignment can be made. The sequence was obtained from a man aged 18 to 29 in good health and CMV-seropositive. This receptor has the CDR3 CASSPSRSGNTIYF. The nucleotide sequence is TGTGCCAGCTCACCAAGCCGGTCTGGAAACACCATATATTTT.